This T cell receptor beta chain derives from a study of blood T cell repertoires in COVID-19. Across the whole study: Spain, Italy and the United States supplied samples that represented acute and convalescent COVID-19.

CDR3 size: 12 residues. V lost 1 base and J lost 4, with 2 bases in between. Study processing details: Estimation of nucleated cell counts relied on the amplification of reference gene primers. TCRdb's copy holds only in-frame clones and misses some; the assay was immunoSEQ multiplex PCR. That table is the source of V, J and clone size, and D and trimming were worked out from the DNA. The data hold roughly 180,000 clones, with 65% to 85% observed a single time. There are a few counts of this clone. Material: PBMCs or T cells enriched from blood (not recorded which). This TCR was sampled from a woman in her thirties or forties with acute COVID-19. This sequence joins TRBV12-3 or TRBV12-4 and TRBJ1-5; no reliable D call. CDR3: CASSLVNQPQHF. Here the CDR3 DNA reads TGTGCCAGCAGTTTAGTAAATCAGCCCCAGCATTTT.